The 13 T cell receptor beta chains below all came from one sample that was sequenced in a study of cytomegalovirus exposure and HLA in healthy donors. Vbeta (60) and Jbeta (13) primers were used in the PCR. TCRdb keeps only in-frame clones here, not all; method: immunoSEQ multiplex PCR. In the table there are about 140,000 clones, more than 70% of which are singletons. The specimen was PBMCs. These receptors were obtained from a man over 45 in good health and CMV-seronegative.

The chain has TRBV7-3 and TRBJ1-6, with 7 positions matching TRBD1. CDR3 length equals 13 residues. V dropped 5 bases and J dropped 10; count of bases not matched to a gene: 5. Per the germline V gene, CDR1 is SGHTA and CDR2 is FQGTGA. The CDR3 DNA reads TGTGCCAGCAGCCCAGACAGGGAGTCACCCCTCCACTTT. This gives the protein CASSPDRESPLHF.

CDR3 coding DNA: TGTGCCAGCAGCACAGACGCTTCCTACGAGCAGTACTTC. Protein: CASSTDASYEQYF. J is TRBJ2-7 and V is TRBV5-4; D is ambiguous. V lost 4 bases and J 1 base, leaving 9 bases between the germline ends. Per germline, CDR1 SGHNT and CDR2 YYREEE (reference sequence). This CDR3 has 13 amino acids.

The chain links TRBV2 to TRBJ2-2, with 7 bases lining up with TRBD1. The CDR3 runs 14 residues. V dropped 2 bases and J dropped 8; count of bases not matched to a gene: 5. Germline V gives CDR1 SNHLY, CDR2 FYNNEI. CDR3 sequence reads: CASSENRGRGELFF. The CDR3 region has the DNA TGTGCCAGCAGTGAAAACAGGGGTAGGGGGGAGCTGTTTTTT.

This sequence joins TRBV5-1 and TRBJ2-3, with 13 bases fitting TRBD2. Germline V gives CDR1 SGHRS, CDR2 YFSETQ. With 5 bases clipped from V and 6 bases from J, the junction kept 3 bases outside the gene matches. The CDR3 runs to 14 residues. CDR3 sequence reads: CASRTSGGPDTQYF. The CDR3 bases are TGCGCCAGCAGGACTAGCGGGGGGCCGGATACGCAGTATTTT.

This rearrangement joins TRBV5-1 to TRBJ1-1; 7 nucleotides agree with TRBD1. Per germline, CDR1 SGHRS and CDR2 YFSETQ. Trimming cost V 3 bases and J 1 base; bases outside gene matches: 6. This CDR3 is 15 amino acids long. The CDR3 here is CASSSRDSWNTEAFF. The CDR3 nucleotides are TGCGCCAGCAGCTCCCGGGACAGCTGGAACACTGAAGCTTTCTTT.

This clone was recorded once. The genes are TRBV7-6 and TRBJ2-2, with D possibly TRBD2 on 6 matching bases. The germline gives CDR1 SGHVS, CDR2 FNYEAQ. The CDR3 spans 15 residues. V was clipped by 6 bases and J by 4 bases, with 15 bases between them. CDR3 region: CASSQNTEGTGELFF. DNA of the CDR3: TGTGCCAGCAGTCAAAACACGGAGGGCACCGGGGAGCTGTTTTTT.

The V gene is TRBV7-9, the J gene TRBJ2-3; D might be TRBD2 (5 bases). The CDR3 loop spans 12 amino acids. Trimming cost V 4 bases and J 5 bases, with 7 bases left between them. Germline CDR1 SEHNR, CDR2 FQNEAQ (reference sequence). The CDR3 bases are TGTGCCAGCAGCTCTGAGGGAGATACGCAGTATTTT. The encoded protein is CASSSEGDTQYF.

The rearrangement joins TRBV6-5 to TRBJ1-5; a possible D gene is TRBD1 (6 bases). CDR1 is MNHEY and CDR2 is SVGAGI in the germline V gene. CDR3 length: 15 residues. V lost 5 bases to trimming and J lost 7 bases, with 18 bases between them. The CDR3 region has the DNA TGTGCCAGCAGTCCCTCAGGGGCATTGGACCAGCCCCAGCATTTT. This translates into CASSPSGALDQPQHF.

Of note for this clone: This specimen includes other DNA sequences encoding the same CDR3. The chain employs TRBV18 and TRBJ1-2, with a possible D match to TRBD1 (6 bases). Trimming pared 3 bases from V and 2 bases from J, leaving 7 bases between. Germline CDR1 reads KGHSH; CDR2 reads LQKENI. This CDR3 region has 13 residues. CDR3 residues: CASSPDRNYGYTF. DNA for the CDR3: TGTGCCAGCTCACCCGACAGGAACTATGGCTACACCTTC.

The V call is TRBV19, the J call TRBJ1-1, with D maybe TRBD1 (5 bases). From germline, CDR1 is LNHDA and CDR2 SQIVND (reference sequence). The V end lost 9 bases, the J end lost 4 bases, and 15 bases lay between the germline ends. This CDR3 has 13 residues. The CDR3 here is CASLKAGGTEAFF. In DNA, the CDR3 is TGTGCCAGCCTAAAAGCGGGGGGCACTGAAGCTTTCTTT.

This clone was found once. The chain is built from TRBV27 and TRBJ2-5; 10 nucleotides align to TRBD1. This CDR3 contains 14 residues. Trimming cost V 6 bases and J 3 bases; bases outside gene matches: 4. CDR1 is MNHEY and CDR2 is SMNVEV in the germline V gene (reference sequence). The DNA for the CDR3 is TGTGCCAGCAGATCAGGGACAGGGGAAGAGACCCAGTACTTC. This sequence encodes CASRSGTGEETQYF.

Written as DNA, the CDR3 is TGTGCCAGCAGTGTAGGGGCTGGCTACACCTTC. Protein product: CASSVGAGYTF. The chain carries TRBV6-1 and TRBJ1-2; D is perhaps TRBD1 (5 bases). The V gene's germline CDR1 is MNHNS and CDR2 SASEGT. The CDR3 is 11 amino acids. V dropped 4 bases and J dropped 7 bases, with 7 bases sitting between them.

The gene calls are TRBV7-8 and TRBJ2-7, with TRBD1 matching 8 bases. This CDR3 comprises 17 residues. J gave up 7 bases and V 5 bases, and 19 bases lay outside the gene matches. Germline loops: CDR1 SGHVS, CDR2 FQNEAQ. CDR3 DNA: TGTGCCAGCAGCACACGGGACAGGCCCCTCACCAATGATGAGCAGTACTTC. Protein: CASSTRDRPLTNDEQYF.